This record covers a single T cell receptor (beta chain). The antigen remains undetermined. The data derive from a study of cytomegalovirus exposure and HLA in healthy donors. General observations from the study: Some TCR beta chains (about 170 of them) were listed as cytomegalovirus-associated. The dataset shows that most TCR sequences were rare, while some public TCRs occurred in many donors. Diagnosis of cytomegalovirus status made by the classifier reportedly showed high specificity and sensitivity.

Data came from immunoSEQ multiplex PCR; TCRdb stores just in-frame clones and leaves some out. The sample has roughly 50,000 clones; more than 90% are singletons. This sequence originates from a man aged 18 to 30 in good health and CMV-seronegative. The material sequenced was PBMCs.

The CDR3 DNA reads TGTGCCAGCAGTGATCCCCTCGGAGGGACAGATACGCAGTATTTT. Translated, it gives CASSDPLGGTDTQYF. The chain joins TRBV2 to TRBJ2-3, with a possible D match to TRBD2 (6 bases). This CDR3 comprises 15 residues. V was trimmed by 3 bases and J by 3 bases, leaving 13 bases between them. From germline, CDR1 is SNHLY and CDR2 FYNNEI.